This T cell receptor beta chain appears in the sequencing data of a study of OX40 agonist ivuxolimab in advanced cancers. Overall study: Dose-escalation patients were diagnosed with hepatocellular carcinoma, melanoma, renal cell cancer or head and neck cancer.

General study results and limits: Compared with others, partial responders at 0.1-3.0 mg/kg displayed clonal expansion among the lowest. The antigen specificity of the peripheral T cells (those that were expanded) was not determined.

The CDR3 contains 13 residues. Germline loops: CDR1 LNHDA, CDR2 SQIVND (reference sequence). The V and J ends lost 3 bases and 5 bases respectively, with 11 bases between them. Blood specimens came from baseline, cycle 4 day 1, and cycle 7 day 1. About this clone: Its antigen remains unidentified.

Data came from immunoSEQ multiplex PCR; TCRdb stores just in-frame clones and leaves some out. The sample shows roughly 100,000 clones, 92% of them seen only once. The sequence was collected from an adult with an advanced solid tumor such as melanoma, head and neck, liver or kidney cancer. The V gene is TRBV19, the J gene TRBJ2-7; the D call may be TRBD1 or TRBD2 (5 bases each). Sample: CD4+ or CD8+ T cells sorted from blood, taken in a trial of the OX40 agonist ivuxolimab. The CDR3: CASSMRGLNEQYF. The CDR3 DNA sequence: TGTGCCAGTAGTATGAGGGGCTTAAACGAGCAGTACTTC.